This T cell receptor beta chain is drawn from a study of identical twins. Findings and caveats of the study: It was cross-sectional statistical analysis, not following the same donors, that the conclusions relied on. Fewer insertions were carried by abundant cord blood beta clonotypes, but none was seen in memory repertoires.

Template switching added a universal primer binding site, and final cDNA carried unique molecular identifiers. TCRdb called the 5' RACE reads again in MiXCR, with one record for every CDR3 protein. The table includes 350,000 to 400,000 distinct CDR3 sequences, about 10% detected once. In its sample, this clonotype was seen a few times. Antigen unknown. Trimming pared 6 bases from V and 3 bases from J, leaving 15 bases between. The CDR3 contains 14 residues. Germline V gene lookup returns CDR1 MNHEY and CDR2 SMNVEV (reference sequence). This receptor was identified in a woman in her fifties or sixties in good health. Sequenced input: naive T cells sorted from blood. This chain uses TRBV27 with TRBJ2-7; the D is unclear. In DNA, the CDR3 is TGTGCCAGCAGAGGACCATTCCCCTTCTACGAGCAGTACTTC. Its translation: CASRGPFPFYEQYF.